This record looks at one T cell receptor (beta chain) sequence and its context. Its antigen remains undetermined. It has no much larger one-base neighbor in the sample; base qualities were not kept. The data derive from a study of shared clonotypes between healthy human individuals (dated by TCRdb to the early 2020s). About the study as a whole: Two women and three men aged 18 to 49 years were included in the cohort. Per donor, three plates each were used for CD4 naive and CD4 memory, two for CD8 naive, and one for CD8 memory. The study deeply sequenced blood TCR repertoires of about 5 healthy adults to estimate repertoire size and the extent of clonotype sharing between individuals. Libraries were prepared and TCR repertoires were sequenced by different laboratories using diverse techniques, in order to increase sequencing depth and limit assay-specific biases. Each donor's leukapheresis produced roughly between roughly 0.94 and 9.5 billion PBMCs.

General study outcomes and caveats: Sampling was restricted to blood, and TCR repertoires in tissue are likely to differ from TCR repertoires in blood. Estimated clonotype richness was generally larger for naive than for memory subsets. The small number of donors limited the genetic and exposure-history diversity represented. Compared with non-shared clonotypes, clonotypes shared by all four sorted-subset donors had higher generation probabilities. About 5% of naive CD4, approximately 3.7% of naive CD8, roughly 2.4% of memory CD4, and around 0.4% of memory CD8 clonotypes were shared across several donors. Even with the large sequencing depth, rarefaction of the sorted-subset datasets indicated that sequencing was incomplete. Pairwise subsampling indicated that sequencing depth was expected to affect the degree of clonotype sharing among donors.

Counted from cysteine to phenylalanine, this CDR3 has 13 amino acids. Only the CDR3 portion is preserved as DNA: 39 bases, with reading frame beginning at the first base. Reading the germline V gene (reference sequence) gives CDR1 LNHDA and CDR2 SQIVND. V is cut by 6 bases and J by 0 bases, and the space between the germline ends is 6 bases. Using the deep immunoSEQ assay, TCR CDR3 regions were amplified from genomic DNA by multiplex PCR. Extracted genomic DNA from each cell subset was spread evenly across all wells of several immunoSEQ 96-well plates, with each plate serving as a replicate. For sorted subsets, each replicate PCR was loaded with 200 to 250 ng genomic DNA, equivalent to 30,000 or so T cell genomes. The purified libraries were quantified using a Qubit 3.0 fluorometer, sized with a Bioanalyzer 2100, and then quantified again using the KAPA Library Quantification kit. Every immunoSEQ 96-well plate was sequenced on a dedicated single-read 150-cycle Illumina NextSeq 550 flow cell. The source study handled its data this way. Because only junctional sequences without quality scores were contained in the immunoSEQ output, filtering matching that applied to full-length reads could not be performed. Sequences were annotated with PyIR, a Python wrapper for IgBLAST v1.9, using IMGT germline references to assign V/J genes and CDR3. Reads were filtered out if the reads had weak V/J assignments (E-value above 1e-6), no CDR3, stop codons, out-of-frame junctions, or ambiguous translated residues. V3J clonotypes were defined as sequences sharing the same inferred V gene, J gene, and CDR3 amino acid sequence. To compute the percentage overlap between repertoires, the number of shared unique clonotypes was divided by the size of the smaller repertoire. Repertoire richness was assessed with RTK rarefaction, the Chao1 estimator, and Recon v2.1 estimates of unobserved clonotypes. Generation probabilities were computed with OLGA for all TCRbeta clonotypes obtained by the gDNA method from several donors. In its TCRdb copy, this immuneACCESS table keeps in-frame sequences only and misses some clones. Where compared with another copy, unresolved V genes explain less than half of these, and the others have no known cause. V and J calls and clone size come straight from that table; D and trimming were deduced from the DNA. The sample records 1,400,000 or so clones, 98% of which are singletons. Together, the top ten hold under 0.45% of the sample.

Donors were healthy HIV-negative adults with no recently reported acute infections or vaccinations. Every donor was a Caucasian adult residing in Nashville, Tennessee, USA. CD4+ T cells were enriched by magnetic negative selection; naive cells were then positively selected on CD45RA, and the negative fraction formed the memory subset. Blood was obtained by leukapheresis, after which PBMCs were separated by Ficoll-Histopaque density gradient centrifugation and cryopreserved in liquid nitrogen vapor phase. Analytical flow cytometry was used to check the purity and quantity of every magnetically sorted T cell population. Genomic DNA was isolated from every sorted fraction and measured by UV absorbance on a Nanodrop 2000c.

The clonotype was recovered from a man aged 25 to 40 in good health. The sequence is built from TRBV19 and TRBJ1-5; the D gene is not confidently resolved. Specimen: naive CD4+ T cells sorted from blood. According to the study, the label for this sample's cell subset or site signals: CD45RA+ positively selected. The bases read TGTGCCAGTAGGGGCCATAGCAATCAGCCCCAGCATTTT. Its amino acids are CASRGHSNQPQHF.